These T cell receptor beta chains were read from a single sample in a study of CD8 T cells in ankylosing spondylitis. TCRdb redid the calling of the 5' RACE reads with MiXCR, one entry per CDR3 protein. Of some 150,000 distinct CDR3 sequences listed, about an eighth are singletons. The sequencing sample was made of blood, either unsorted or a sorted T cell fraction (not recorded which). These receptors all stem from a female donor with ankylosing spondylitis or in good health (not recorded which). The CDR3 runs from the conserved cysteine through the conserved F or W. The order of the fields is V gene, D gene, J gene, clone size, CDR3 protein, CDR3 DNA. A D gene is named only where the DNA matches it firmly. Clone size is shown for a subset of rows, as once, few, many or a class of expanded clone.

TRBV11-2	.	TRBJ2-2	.	CASSFGGAVTGELFF	TGTGCCAGCAGCTTTGGGGGCGCGGTCACCGGGGAGCTGTTTTTT
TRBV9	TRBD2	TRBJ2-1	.	CASSVGSGGRPHNEQFF	TGTGCCAGCAGCGTAGGGAGCGGGGGCCGACCCCACAATGAGCAGTTCTTC
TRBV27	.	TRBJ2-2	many	CASSLRGELFF	TGTGCCAGCAGTTTACGCGGGGAGCTGTTTTTT
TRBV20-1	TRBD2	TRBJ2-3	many	CSARDRWGLAGVGVTDTQYF	TGCAGTGCTAGAGATCGATGGGGACTAGCGGGAGTCGGGGTCACAGATACGCAGTATTTT
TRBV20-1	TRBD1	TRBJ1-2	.	CSAGTGTYGYTF	TGCAGTGCTGGGACAGGGACCTATGGCTACACCTTC
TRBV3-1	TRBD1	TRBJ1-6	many	CASSQRTGNSPLHF	TGTGCCAGCAGCCAAAGGACAGGGAATTCACCCCTCCACTTT
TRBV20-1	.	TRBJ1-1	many	CSALRGENTEAFF	TGCAGTGCATTAAGGGGGGAAAACACTGAAGCTTTCTTT
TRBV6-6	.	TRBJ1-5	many	CASSYSGGYNQPQHF	TGTGCCAGCAGTTACTCGGGGGGCTACAATCAGCCCCAGCATTTT
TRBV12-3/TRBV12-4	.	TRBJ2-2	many	CASSQPTGYTGELFF	TGTGCCAGCAGCCAACCGACAGGCTACACCGGGGAGCTGTTTTTT
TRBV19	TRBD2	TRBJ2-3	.	CASSPTFYRTSGGAADTQYF	TGTGCCAGTAGCCCTACCTTCTATCGGACTAGCGGGGGGGCGGCAGATACGCAGTATTTT
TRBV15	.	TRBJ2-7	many	CATSRVPPALRHREDEQYF	TGTGCCACCAGCAGAGTGCCGCCCGCGTTGAGACATCGAGAGGACGAGCAGTACTTC
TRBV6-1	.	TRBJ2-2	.	CASAGRNTGELFF	TGTGCCAGCGCGGGACGTAACACCGGGGAGCTGTTTTTT
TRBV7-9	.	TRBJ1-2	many	CASSPPDYGYTF	TGTGCCAGCAGCCCCCCCGACTATGGCTACACCTTC
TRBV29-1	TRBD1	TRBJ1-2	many	CSAQGGANYGYTF	TGCAGCGCACAGGGGGGTGCTAACTATGGCTACACCTTC
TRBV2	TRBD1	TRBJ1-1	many	CASLNGGQGFTEAFF	TGTGCCAGCTTGAATGGAGGACAGGGCTTCACTGAAGCTTTCTTT